One sample yielded the 11 T cell receptor beta chains listed below, sequenced in a study of memory CD4+ T cells and cytomegalovirus serostatus. Single viable CD3+CD4+CD8-CD45RO+ cells were sorted as the memory CD4+ T cells. This table comes from immunoSEQ multiplex PCR, and its TCRdb copy is limited to in-frame clones, with some not included. The profile covers approximately 60,000 clones, with about 81% appearing a single time and roughly 1% taken by the ten largest. The sample taken for sequencing was memory CD4+ T cells from blood. These receptor sequences come from an adult in good health and CMV-seronegative.

The chain combines TRBV10-1 with TRBJ2-1, with TRBD2 as a possible D gene (6 bases). The CDR3 is 16 residues long. CDR1 is WNHNN, CDR2 SYGVQD, per germline (reference sequence). Between the trimmed V and J ends, which lost 5 bases and 1 base, there was a span of 15 bases. In DNA form, the CDR3 reads TGCGCCAGCAGTTCGAAGCGGGCCGGTTCCTACAATGAGCAGTTCTTC. It translates to CASSSKRAGSYNEQFF.

The rearrangement links TRBV7-2 to TRBJ1-5; D possibly corresponds to TRBD1 (5 bases). V was pared by 4 bases and J by 9 bases, with 16 bases between. Germline loops: CDR1 SGHTA, CDR2 FQGNSA. The CDR3 totals 14 residues. The CDR3 coding sequence is TGTGCCAGCAGCTCTAACCAGGCCAGGGTGCCCCAGCATTTT. It codes for CASSSNQARVPQHF.

The V and J genes are TRBV28 and TRBJ2-1, with 10 bases matching TRBD1. The CDR3 has 15 residues. Germline lookup yields CDR1 MDHEN and CDR2 SYDVKM. Trimming cost V 3 bases and J 5 bases; bases outside gene matches: 4. The CDR3 loop is CASSFRDRGNNEQFF. The CDR3 DNA reads as TGTGCCAGCAGTTTTAGGGACAGGGGCAACAATGAGCAGTTCTTC.

The DNA of the CDR3 is TGTGCCAGCACCCTCCGGGACAGGGACTCCCACTACGAGCAGTACTTC. It is translated as CASTLRDRDSHYEQYF. The V call is TRBV11-2, the J call TRBJ2-7; 9 nucleotides align to TRBD1. CDR3 length: 16 residues. Germline V gene data show CDR1 as SGHAT and CDR2 as FQNNGV. The V gene end was trimmed by 7 bases and the J gene end by 3 bases; junction bases not matched to a gene: 13.

The chain employs TRBV27 and TRBJ1-2; D is possibly TRBD1 (6 bases). There are 13 residues in the CDR3. Trimming took off 4 bases at V and 6 bases at J, with 12 bases between the two ends. In germline, CDR1 is MNHEY, CDR2 SMNVEV (reference sequence). CDR3 in amino acids: CASSSTGPDGYTF. CDR3 coding DNA: TGTGCCAGCAGTTCGACAGGACCCGATGGCTACACCTTC.

The chain is built from TRBV6-1 and TRBJ2-7; 9 nucleotides match TRBD1. The J segment lost 1 base and the V segment lost 2 bases, leaving 6 bases of the junction unmatched. The CDR3 runs 16 residues. Germline V gene lookup returns CDR1 MNHNS and CDR2 SASEGT. The chain's CDR3 is CASSESRDRDSYEQYF. The CDR3 DNA reads TGTGCCAGCAGTGAATCCCGGGACAGGGATTCCTACGAGCAGTACTTC.

This clone was detected once. In DNA, the CDR3 is TGTGCCAGCAGTGAACAGGGTGGCTACACCTTC. Encoded protein: CASSEQGGYTF. The chain joins TRBV2 to TRBJ1-2, with a tentative D call TRBD1 (5 bases). The CDR3 runs 11 residues. Germline CDR1 reads SNHLY; CDR2 reads FYNNEI. Trimming took 2 bases from V and 7 from J, leaving 5 bases between them. The entire variable domain, with the rest obtained from reference TRBV2 and TRBJ1-2, is as follows: EPEVTQTPSHQVTQMGQEVILRCVPISNHLYFYWYRQILGQKVEFLVSFYNNEISEKSEIFDDQFSVERPDGSNFTLKIRSTKLEDSAMYFCASSEQGGYTFGSGTRLTVV.

The chain employs TRBV12-5 and TRBJ1-1; possible D gene TRBD1, 5 bases. The CDR3 loop spans 13 amino acids. Germline CDR1 and CDR2: LGHNT and FRNRAP. V dropped 3 bases and J dropped 1 base, with 6 bases sitting between them. CDR3 sequence (DNA): TGTGCTAGTGGTTTCCAGGGGAACACTGAAGCTTTCTTT. This gives the protein CASGFQGNTEAFF.

The chain is built from TRBV6-5 and TRBJ2-7; 8 positions agree with TRBD1. CDR3 length: 15 residues. After removal of 2 bases from V and 6 bases from J, the junction contained 9 bases not matched to a gene. Germline V gene lookup returns CDR1 MNHEY and CDR2 SVGAGI. Written as DNA, the CDR3 is TGTGCCAGCAGTTACCAAAGGACAGGGAGAGGCGAGCAGTACTTC. This sequence encodes CASSYQRTGRGEQYF.

This clone showed up just a few times. The CDR3 region has the DNA TGTGCCAGCAGCCAAGATTGGGTGGCGGATACGCAGTATTTT. Amino acids: CASSQDWVADTQYF. The V and J genes are TRBV14 and TRBJ2-3, with D hard to call. The CDR3 has 14 residues. Germline loops: CDR1 SGHDN, CDR2 FVKESK. V was cut by 0 bases and J by 6 bases, with 10 bases left in between. The full variable domain, its missing parts supplied by reference TRBV14 and TRBJ2-3, is EAGVTQFPSHSVIEKGQTVTLRCDPISGHDNLYWYRRVMGKEIKFLLHFVKESKQDESGMPNNRFLAERTGGTYSTLKVQPAELEDSGVYFCASSQDWVADTQYFGPGTRLTVL.

The J gene is TRBJ2-1, the V gene TRBV7-2, with 7 positions matching TRBD1. From germline, CDR1 is SGHTA and CDR2 FQGNSA. V gave up 5 bases and J gave up 5 bases; unmatched junction bases: 15. This CDR3 is built from 17 residues. The CDR3 DNA is TGTGCCAGCAGCCAGACAGGGTTGACAAGAATCCACAATGAGCAGTTCTTC. It codes for CASSQTGLTRIHNEQFF.